Sequencing of this T cell receptor (beta chain) was carried out in a study of cytomegalovirus exposure and HLA in healthy donors. The ends lost 8 bases at V and 1 base at J; junction bases unmatched: 6. In germline, CDR1 is ENHRY, CDR2 SYGVKD. The CDR3 is made up of 15 amino acids. The study, taken as a whole, reports: The study labeled 150 or so TCR beta chains cytomegalovirus-associated.

Points on this clone: Antigen: not known.

PCR was performed using 60 Vbeta and 13 Jbeta primers. Using immunoSEQ multiplex PCR, the repertoire was profiled, and TCRdb retains in-frame clones only, with some absent. The table lists over 150,000 clones, 75% to 85% of them singletons. The chain couples TRBV10-3 to TRBJ2-2; 8 nucleotides match TRBD2. This clonotype originated in a man in his fifties or sixties in good health and CMV-seropositive. Source material: PBMCs. The CDR3 DNA reads as TGTGCCATCCGGGGGGGGACTCAGAACACCGGGGAGCTGTTTTTT. It is translated as CAIRGGTQNTGELFF.